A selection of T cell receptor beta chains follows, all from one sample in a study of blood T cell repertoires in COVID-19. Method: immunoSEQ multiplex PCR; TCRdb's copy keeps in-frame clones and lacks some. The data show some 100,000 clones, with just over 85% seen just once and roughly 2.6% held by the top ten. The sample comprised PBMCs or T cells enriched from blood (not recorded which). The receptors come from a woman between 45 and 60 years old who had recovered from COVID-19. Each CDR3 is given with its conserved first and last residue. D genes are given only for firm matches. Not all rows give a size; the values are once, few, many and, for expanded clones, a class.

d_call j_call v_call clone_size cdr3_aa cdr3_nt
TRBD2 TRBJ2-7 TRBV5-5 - CASSFSGGMYYEQYF TGTGCCAGCAGCTTTAGCGGGGGGATGTACTACGAGCAGTACTTC
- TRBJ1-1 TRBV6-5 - CASSYGGYSPYTEAFF TGTGCCAGCAGTTATGGGGGCTATAGTCCTTACACTGAAGCTTTCTTT
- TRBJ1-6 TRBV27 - CASTTQGKRSPLHF TGTGCCAGCACCACCCAAGGGAAGCGGTCACCCCTCCACTTT
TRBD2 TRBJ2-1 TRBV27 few CASSPPTSGFNNEQFF TGTGCCAGCAGTCCCCCGACTAGCGGGTTTAACAATGAGCAGTTCTTC
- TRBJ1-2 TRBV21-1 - CASSKDQERATF TGTGCCAGCAGCAAAGATCAGGAGCGGGCCACCTTC
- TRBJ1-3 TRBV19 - CASSRPGHPSSGNTIYF TGTGCCAGTAGTAGACCGGGACACCCGAGCTCTGGAAACACCATATATTTT
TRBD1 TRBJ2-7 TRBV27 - CASSPPGQGFYEQYF TGTGCCAGCAGTCCTCCGGGACAGGGATTCTACGAGCAGTACTTC
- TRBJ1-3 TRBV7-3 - CCSDRSGNTIYF TGCTGTTCCGACAGGTCAGGAAACACCATATATTTT
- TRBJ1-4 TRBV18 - CASSPDPKGPSEKLFF TGTGCCAGCTCGCCCGATCCAAAGGGGCCTAGTGAAAAACTGTTTTTT
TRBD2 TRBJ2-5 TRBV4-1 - CASSQDPRTSPQETQYF TGCGCCAGCAGCCAAGATCCCCGGACTAGTCCACAAGAGACCCAGTACTTC
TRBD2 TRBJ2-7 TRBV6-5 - CASTRGGPHLYEQYF TGTGCCAGCACCCGGGGGGGGCCACACCTCTACGAGCAGTACTTC
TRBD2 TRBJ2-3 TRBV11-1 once CASSLGSSGSADTQYF TGTGCCAGCAGCTTAGGGTCTAGCGGGTCGGCAGATACGCAGTATTTT
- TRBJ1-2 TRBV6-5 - CASSYQTGRDNYGYTF TGTGCCAGCAGTTACCAGACAGGCCGTGATAACTATGGCTACACCTTC
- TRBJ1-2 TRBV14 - CASSLLQANYGYTF TGTGCCAGCAGCCTACTTCAGGCTAACTATGGCTACACCTTC
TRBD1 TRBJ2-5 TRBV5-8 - CASSLGNVRQGFQETQYF TGTGCCAGCAGCTTGGGAAACGTGAGACAGGGATTCCAAGAGACCCAGTACTTC
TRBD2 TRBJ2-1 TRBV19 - CASSIAPRVGGPLFF TGTGCCAGTAGTATAGCCCCTCGAGTGGGAGGGCCATTGTTCTTC
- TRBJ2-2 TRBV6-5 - CASTQRTSYKELFF TGTGCCAGCACACAGCGGACGTCGTACAAGGAGCTGTTTTTT
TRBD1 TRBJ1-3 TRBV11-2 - CASSLGTGRGQNTIYF TGTGCCAGCAGCTTAGGGACAGGGCGAGGGCAGAACACCATATATTTT
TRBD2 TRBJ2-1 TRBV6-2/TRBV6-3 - CASSYSMLSGRGGQYDEQFF TGTGCCAGCAGTTACTCGATGCTTAGCGGGAGGGGCGGACAATATGATGAGCAGTTCTTC
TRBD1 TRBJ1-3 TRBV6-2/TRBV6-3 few CASRPRTGGGNTIYF TGTGCCAGCAGGCCTCGGACAGGGGGTGGAAACACCATATATTTT
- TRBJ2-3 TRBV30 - CAWRHRIGPLGDTPISTDTQYF TGTGCCTGGAGGCACCGGATTGGGCCATTGGGAGACACCCCCATTAGCACAGATACGCAGTATTTT
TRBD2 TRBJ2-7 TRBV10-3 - CAIMGTSGGSYEQYF TGTGCCATCATGGGGACTAGCGGGGGGTCCTACGAGCAGTACTTC
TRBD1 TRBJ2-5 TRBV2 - CASSSDRYQETQYF TGTGCCAGCAGTTCGGACAGGTACCAAGAGACCCAGTACTTC